These 20 T cell receptor beta chains came from one sample sequenced in a study of blood T cell repertoires in COVID-19. TCRdb's table, derived via immunoSEQ multiplex PCR, lists solely in-frame clones and lacks some. The data show fewer than 500,000 clones, approximately 90% seen once. Material for sequencing was PBMCs or T cells enriched from blood (not recorded which). The origin of the receptors is a man younger than 40 who had recovered from COVID-19.

The genes are TRBV5-1 and TRBJ2-3, with 7 bases aligning to TRBD2. Germline V gives CDR1 SGHRS, CDR2 YFSETQ. With 3 bases clipped from V and 4 bases from J, the junction kept 8 bases outside the gene matches. The CDR3 consists of 15 residues. CDR3 loop: CASSSTGTMADTQYF. Written as DNA, the CDR3 is TGCGCCAGCAGCTCAACCGGGACTATGGCAGATACGCAGTATTTT.

The chain couples TRBV7-6 to TRBJ2-6; 7 positions agree with TRBD2. The CDR3 runs to 15 residues. Germline trimming cut 5 bases from V and 2 bases from J; bases unmatched to any gene: 3. The germline V gene encodes CDR1 SGHVS and CDR2 FNYEAQ. CDR3 nucleotides: TGTGCCAGCAGCCGGGGGGTTCCTGGGGCCAACGTCCTGACTTTC. This codes for CASSRGVPGANVLTF.

V gene TRBV5-1 combines with J gene TRBJ2-6; D possibly corresponds to TRBD1 (6 bases). The CDR3 has 16 amino acids. Germline values: CDR1 SGHRS, CDR2 YFSETQ. Trimming left V 4 bases short and J 2 bases short, with 13 bases between. DNA of the CDR3: TGCGCCAGCAGCCTTTACTCAGGGGCTGGGGCCAACGTCCTGACTTTC. This translates into CASSLYSGAGANVLTF.

The chain combines TRBV27 with TRBJ1-6; 11 bases match TRBD1. The CDR3 sequence is 17 residues long. Trimming removed 6 bases from V and 0 bases from J; junction bases left unmatched: 4. The V gene's germline CDR1 is MNHEY and CDR2 SMNVEV (reference sequence). CDR3 DNA: TGTGCCAGCAGGGGACAGGGGGTGAGCTCCTATAATTCACCCCTCCACTTT. Amino acids: CASRGQGVSSYNSPLHF.

This clone was found once. The rearrangement uses TRBV25-1 and TRBJ2-1; possible D gene TRBD2, 5 bases. CDR3 length equals 14 residues. Looked up from germline, CDR1 is MGHDK and CDR2 is SYGVNS. V dropped 1 base and J dropped 4 bases, with 8 bases sitting between them. CDR3 residues: CASSESDFYNEQFF. The CDR3 nucleotides read TGTGCCAGCAGTGAATCGGACTTTTACAATGAGCAGTTCTTC.

The J gene is TRBJ2-3, the V gene TRBV10-3; D is possibly TRBD2 (6 bases). CDR1 is ENHRY, CDR2 SYGVKD, per germline. The V end lost 7 bases, the J end lost 4 bases, and 12 bases lay between the germline ends. This CDR3 comprises 13 residues. CDR3 sequence (DNA): TGTGCCATCATGGAGGGAAACTCAGATACGCAGTATTTT. Encoded protein: CAIMEGNSDTQYF.

The rearrangement uses TRBV3-1 (or the pseudogene TRBV3-2) and TRBJ2-7; 9 bases map to TRBD2. The CDR3 totals 14 residues. Unmatched junction bases numbered 6, after V lost 5 bases and J lost 4 bases. Looked up from germline, CDR1 is LGHDT and CDR2 is YNNKEL (reference sequence). CDR3 protein: CASSYSGSGYEQYF. As DNA, the CDR3 is TGTGCCAGCAGCTATAGCGGGAGCGGTTACGAGCAGTACTTC.

This chain joins TRBV28 and TRBJ2-5, with 10 positions matching TRBD2. The germline CDR1 and CDR2 sequences are MDHEN and SYDVKM. The CDR3 loop spans 16 amino acids. The J segment lost 4 bases and the V segment lost 4 bases, leaving 9 bases of the junction unmatched. CDR3 loop: CASSSTSGLEGETQYF. The CDR3 nucleotides read TGTGCCAGCAGTTCGACTAGCGGGTTAGAGGGAGAGACCCAGTACTTC.

The sample holds one count of this clone. The V call is TRBV19, the J call TRBJ2-7; 9 nucleotides match TRBD1. CDR1 LNHDA and CDR2 SQIVND come from the germline V gene (reference sequence). Unmatched junction bases numbered 5, after V lost 4 bases and J lost 1 base. CDR3 size: 15 residues. CDR3 residues: CASSNTGGLSYEQYF. Written as DNA, the CDR3 is TGTGCCAGTAGTAACACAGGGGGCCTATCCTACGAGCAGTACTTC.

The chain recombines TRBV9 with TRBJ1-4, with a weak D call TRBD1 (5 bases). Trimming stripped 0 bases from V and 2 bases from J, with 17 bases between. From germline, CDR1 is SGDLS and CDR2 YYNGEE. The CDR3 runs to 18 residues. CDR3: CASSVVGSPGDTNEKLFF. CDR3 nucleotides: TGTGCCAGCAGCGTAGTAGGCTCCCCGGGGGATACTAATGAAAAACTGTTTTTT.

This clone was seen a single time. This chain connects TRBV9 to TRBJ2-2; D is uncertain. The CDR3 has 13 amino acids. CDR1 is SGDLS and CDR2 is YYNGEE in the germline V gene. V lost 4 bases and J 5 bases, leaving 9 bases between the germline ends. The CDR3 DNA sequence: TGTGCCAGCAGCCCTGCGGTGACCGGGGAGCTGTTTTTT. This codes for CASSPAVTGELFF. The complete variable domain, with remaining parts taken from reference TRBV9 and TRBJ2-2, reads DSGVTQTPKHLITATGQRVTLRCSPRSGDLSVYWYQQSLDQGLQFLIQYYNGEERAKGNILERFSAQQFPDLHSELNLSSLELGDSALYFCASSPAVTGELFFGEGSRLTVL.

This clone was detected once. The V and J genes are TRBV9 and TRBJ2-7, with 12 positions matching TRBD2. The V and J ends lost 3 bases and 0 bases, in that order; junction bases with no gene match: 10. Germline V gives CDR1 SGDLS, CDR2 YYNGEE. The CDR3 has 18 amino acids. CDR3 DNA sequence: TGTGCCAGCAGCGCCGGGACTAGCGGGTTTGCAAGCTCCTACGAGCAGTACTTC. It codes for CASSAGTSGFASSYEQYF.

The rearrangement joins TRBV3-1 (or the pseudogene TRBV3-2) to TRBJ2-7; maybe TRBD2 (7 bases). Germline-derived CDR1 and CDR2 are LGHDT and YNNKEL (reference sequence). V was shortened by 3 bases and J by 2 bases, with 14 bases between the two germline ends. The CDR3 length is 15 residues. Written as DNA, the CDR3 is TGTGCCAGCAGCCAGGCCCCGGGGGGCCCCTACGAGCAGTACTTC. Its translation is CASSQAPGGPYEQYF.

This rearrangement joins TRBV7-9 to TRBJ1-1; D remains unclear. The germline CDR1 and CDR2 sequences are SEHNR and FQNEAQ (reference sequence). The CDR3 runs to 13 residues. The ends were cut back, 5 bases at V and 1 base at J, with 8 bases in the middle. This CDR3 is CASSGEGNTEAFF. CDR3 DNA: TGTGCCAGCAGCGGAGAGGGGAACACTGAAGCTTTCTTT.

CDR3 sequence: CASSLTGLAGGPVNTGELFF. The DNA for the CDR3 is TGCGCCAGCAGCTTGACGGGACTAGCGGGAGGGCCGGTGAATACCGGGGAGCTGTTTTTT. The chain recombines TRBV5-1 with TRBJ2-2; 16 bases align to TRBD2. CDR1 and CDR2 (germline): SGHRS, YFSETQ. V shed 1 base, J shed 5 bases, and the junction held 11 bases outside the gene matches. The CDR3 extends over 20 amino acids.

The rearrangement uses TRBV5-1 and TRBJ1-2; D ambiguous. V gave up 9 bases and J gave up 4 bases, with 16 bases separating them. Per the germline V gene, CDR1 is SGHRS and CDR2 is YFSETQ. CDR3 length: 13 residues. CDR3 protein: CATREASSYGYTF. The CDR3, as DNA: TGCGCCACCCGGGAAGCCAGTTCCTATGGCTACACCTTC.

The chain recombines TRBV24-1 with TRBJ2-1; the match to TRBD2 covers 10 bases. After removal of 12 bases from V and 10 bases from J, the junction contained 11 bases not matched to a gene. The CDR3 consists of 13 residues. Germline CDR1 KGHDR, CDR2 SFDVKD. CDR3 loop: CASGTPGLAEQFF. The CDR3 DNA follows: TGTGCCTCTGGGACCCCGGGACTAGCGGAGCAGTTCTTC.

The V and J genes are TRBV10-2 and TRBJ2-7; a weak D match, TRBD2 (6 bases). Looked up from germline, CDR1 is WSHSY and CDR2 is SAAADI. This CDR3 has 12 amino acids. V shed 8 bases and J shed 3 bases, with 11 bases lying between them. The CDR3 spells CASGEEGYEQYF. Here the CDR3 DNA reads TGCGCCAGCGGGGAGGAGGGCTACGAGCAGTACTTC.

V is TRBV5-1 and J is TRBJ2-7; TRBD2 agrees at 14 bases. J gave up 3 bases and V 3 bases, and 2 bases lay outside the gene matches. This CDR3 is 15 amino acids long. The germline V gene has CDR1 SGHRS and CDR2 YFSETQ. The CDR3, as DNA: TGCGCCAGCAGCTGGACTAGCGGGAGGAACTACGAGCAGTACTTC. This translates into CASSWTSGRNYEQYF.

The V gene is TRBV3-1 (or the pseudogene TRBV3-2), the J gene TRBJ1-5, with D possibly matching TRBD1 (5 bases). The CDR3 has 15 amino acids. Germline CDR1 is LGHDT and CDR2 is YNNKEL (reference sequence). V was shortened by 8 bases and J by 4 bases, with 18 bases between the two germline ends. For the CDR3, the DNA is TGTGCCAGCGGGAACCAGGGATCCCCGAATCAGCCCCAGCATTTT. Its translation: CASGNQGSPNQPQHF.